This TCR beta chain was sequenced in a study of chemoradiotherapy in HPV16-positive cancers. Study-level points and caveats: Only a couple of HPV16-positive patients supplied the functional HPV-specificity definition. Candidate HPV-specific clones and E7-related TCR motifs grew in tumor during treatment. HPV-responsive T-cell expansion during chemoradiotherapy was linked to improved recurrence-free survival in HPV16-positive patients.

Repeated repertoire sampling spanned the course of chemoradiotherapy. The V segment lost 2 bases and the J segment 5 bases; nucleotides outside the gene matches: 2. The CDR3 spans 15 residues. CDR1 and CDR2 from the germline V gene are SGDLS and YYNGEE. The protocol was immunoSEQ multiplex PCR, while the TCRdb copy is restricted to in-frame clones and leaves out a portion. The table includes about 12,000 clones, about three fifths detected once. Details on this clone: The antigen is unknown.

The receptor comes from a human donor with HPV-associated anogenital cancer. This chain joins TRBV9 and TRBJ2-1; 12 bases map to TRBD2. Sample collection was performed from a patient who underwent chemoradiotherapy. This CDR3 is CASSVGLAGNNEQFF. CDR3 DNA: TGTGCCAGCAGCGTCGGACTAGCGGGGAACAATGAGCAGTTCTTC.